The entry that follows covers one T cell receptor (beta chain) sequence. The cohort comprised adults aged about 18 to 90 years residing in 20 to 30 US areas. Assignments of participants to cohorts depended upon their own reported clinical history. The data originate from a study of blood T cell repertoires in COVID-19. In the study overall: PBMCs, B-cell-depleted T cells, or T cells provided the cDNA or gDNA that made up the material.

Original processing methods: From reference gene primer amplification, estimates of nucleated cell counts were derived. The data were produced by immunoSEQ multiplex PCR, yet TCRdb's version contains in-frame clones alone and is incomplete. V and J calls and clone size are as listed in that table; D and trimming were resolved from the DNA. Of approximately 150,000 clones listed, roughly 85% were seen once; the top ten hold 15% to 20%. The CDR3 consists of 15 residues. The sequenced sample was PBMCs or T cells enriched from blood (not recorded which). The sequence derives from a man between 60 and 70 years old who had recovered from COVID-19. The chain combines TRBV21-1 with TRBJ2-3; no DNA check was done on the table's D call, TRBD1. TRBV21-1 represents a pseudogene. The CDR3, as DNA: TGTGCCAGCAGCAGTTATGGACAGAGCACAGATACGCAGTATTTT. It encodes CASSSYGQSTDTQYF.